The 8 T cell receptor beta chains below were found in one sample sequenced in a study of cytomegalovirus exposure and HLA in healthy donors. Use of 60 Vbeta and 13 Jbeta primers characterized the PCR. Method: immunoSEQ multiplex PCR; TCRdb's copy keeps in-frame clones and lacks some. The sample consists of 120,000 to 150,000 clones, roughly 80% of them appearing once. The sample taken for sequencing was PBMCs. All receptors come from a woman aged 25 to 39 in good health and CMV-seronegative.

The chain has TRBV18 and TRBJ2-1; D possibly corresponds to TRBD2 (6 bases). Trimming left V 0 bases short and J 10 bases short, with 19 bases between. CDR3 size: 16 residues. CDR1 is KGHSH, CDR2 LQKENI, per germline. CDR3 in amino acids: CASSPPFGEDPREQFF. In DNA form, the CDR3 reads TGTGCCAGCTCACCACCGTTCGGGGAGGACCCCCGGGAGCAGTTCTTC. Based on the CDR3 plus reference TRBV18 and TRBJ2-1, the full variable domain is NAGVMQNPRHLVRRRGQEARLRCSPMKGHSHVYWYRQLPEEGLKFMVYLQKENIIDESGMPKERFSAEFPKEGPSILRIQQVVRGDSAAYFCASSPPFGEDPREQFFGPGTRLTVL.

This clone was detected once. The J gene is TRBJ2-5, the V gene TRBV7-3, with 13 positions matching TRBD2. Gene TRBJ2-7 matches the end of the DNA better, so the J call may be wrong. This CDR3 comprises 18 residues. Germline assignment: CDR1 SGHTA and CDR2 FQGTGA. In DNA form, the CDR3 reads TGTGCCAGCAGCTATCCATGGGGACTAGCGGGGAGCTCCTACGAGCAGTACTTC. Translated: CASSYPWGLAGSSYEQYF.

V usage is TRBV5-6 and J usage is TRBJ2-2, with 13 bases fitting TRBD2. With V trimmed by 0 bases and J by 6 bases, 8 bases remained unmatched. The CDR3 extends over 18 amino acids. The germline CDR1 and CDR2 sequences are SGHDT and YYEEEE. For the CDR3, the DNA is TGTGCCAGCAGCTTGGGCCCAACTAGCGGGAGGGCTCCCGGGGAGCTGTTTTTT. It encodes CASSLGPTSGRAPGELFF.

The DNA for the CDR3 is TGCGCCAGCAGCTTTACGACTAGCGGCTACAATGAGCAGTTCTTC. Translation gives CASSFTTSGYNEQFF. The chain joins TRBV5-1 to TRBJ2-1; 9 nucleotides match TRBD2. Germline V gene sequence: CDR1 SGHRS, CDR2 YFSETQ. V trimming: 2 bases; J trimming: 3 bases; junction bases outside the gene matches: 3. The length of the CDR3 is 15 residues.

This chain joins TRBV2 and TRBJ2-3; D is ambiguous. Germline V gene lookup returns CDR1 SNHLY and CDR2 FYNNEI. CDR3 size: 12 residues. The V end was cut by 4 bases, the J end by 4 bases, with 6 bases between. CDR3 nucleotides: TGTGCCAGCAGTGGAACAGCAGATACGCAGTATTTT. It is translated as CASSGTADTQYF.

This chain joins TRBV2 and TRBJ1-3; D is undetermined. Trimming stripped 8 bases from V and 4 bases from J, with 12 bases between. CDR1 SNHLY and CDR2 FYNNEI come from the germline V gene. CDR3 length: 13 amino acids. The CDR3 DNA follows: TGTGCCAGCCGAGGGAGAACCGGAAACACCATATATTTT. Amino acid sequence: CASRGRTGNTIYF.

V is TRBV19 and J is TRBJ1-4; TRBD1 agrees at 8 bases. The V gene end was trimmed by 7 bases and the J gene end by 0 bases; junction bases not matched to a gene: 7. The CDR3 extends over 16 amino acids. CDR1 and CDR2 (germline): LNHDA, SQIVND (reference sequence). The CDR3 loop reads CASTDRGRATNEKLFF. The CDR3 DNA reads as TGTGCCAGTACCGACAGGGGACGTGCAACTAATGAAAAACTGTTTTTT. The variable domain in full, completed from reference TRBV19 and TRBJ1-4, reads DGGITQSPKYLFRKEGQNVTLSCEQNLNHDAMYWYRQDPGQGLRLIYYSQIVNDFQKGDIAEGYSVSREKKESFPLTVTSAQKNPTAFYLCASTDRGRATNEKLFFGSGTQLSVL.

This rearrangement joins TRBV9 to TRBJ2-1, with D unresolved. The ends were cut back, 4 bases at V and 0 bases at J, with 8 bases in the middle. CDR3 length: 14 amino acids. Germline V gene sequence: CDR1 SGDLS, CDR2 YYNGEE. The CDR3 bases are TGTGCCAGCAGCAGAGCATACTCCTACAATGAGCAGTTCTTC. This gives the protein CASSRAYSYNEQFF.